The 2 T cell receptor beta chains listed next were all sequenced from one sample in a study of T cells in Graves' hyperthyroidism and ophthalmopathy. RNA transcripts provided the source from which TCR beta CDR3 regions were amplified. HTBI primers were the set used in a first-round RT-PCR of the TCR CDR3. MiXCR was run by TCRdb on the multiplex PCR reads, yielding one entry per CDR3 protein. The table lists approximately 610,000 distinct CDR3 sequences, approximately 16% of them singletons. Sequencing used blood. Every receptor here comes from a young woman with Graves' hyperthyroidism.

This clonotype has ten or more counts. The chain carries TRBV24-1 and TRBJ2-1; the D gene could be TRBD1 or TRBD2 (5 bases each). V was shortened by 4 bases and J by 15 bases, with 12 bases between the two germline ends. CDR1 and CDR2 from the germline V gene are KGHDR and SFDVKD. The CDR3 is made up of 11 amino acids. CDR3 in amino acids: CATSERDLLFF. In nucleotides, the CDR3 is TGTGCCACCAGTGAGAGGGACCTTTTGTTCTTC.

This clonotype showed up many times. This chain links TRBV7-2 with TRBJ2-3; the match to TRBD2 covers 10 bases. V lost 4 bases to trimming and J lost 6 bases; unmatched junction nucleotides: 13. Germline V CDR1 and CDR2: SGHTA, FQGNSA. The CDR3 length is 17 residues. The CDR3: CASSSGVSGGIGDTQYF. The CDR3 DNA is TGTGCCAGCAGCTCGGGGGTTAGCGGGGGGATCGGGGATACGCAGTATTTT.